Presented here are 24 T cell receptor beta chains from one specimen sequenced in a study of T-cell memory formation after mild COVID-19. From the 5' RACE reads, TCRdb called clonotypes with MiXCR, one entry per CDR3 protein. The sample carries around 210,000 distinct CDR3 sequences, 9.5% recorded once. Sequences were obtained from PBMCs or a T cell subset sorted from them (not recorded which). These receptors were collected from a man aged 18 to 35 who had mild COVID-19 (a few samples of this study predate the infection). Cell type and time point are not known.

The chain joins TRBV7-2 to TRBJ1-6, with no clear D. This CDR3 spans 17 amino acids. The V end lost 6 bases, the J end lost 3 bases, and 18 bases lay between the germline ends. CDR1 SGHTA and CDR2 FQGNSA come from the germline V gene. The CDR3 region has the DNA TGTGCCAGCAGAAGGGCCCTCTCGGTGAACTATAATTCACCCCTCCACTTT. Amino acid sequence: CASRRALSVNYNSPLHF. The entire variable domain, with the rest obtained from reference TRBV7-2 and TRBJ1-6, is as follows: GAGVSQSPSNKVTEKGKDVELRCDPISGHTALYWYRQSLGQGLEFLIYFQGNSAPDKSGLPSDRFSAERTGGSVSTLTIQRTQQEDSAVYLCASRRALSVNYNSPLHFGNGTRLTVT.

V and J are TRBV20-1 and TRBJ2-5; D remains unclear. This CDR3 is 13 amino acids long. Germline values: CDR1 DFQATT, CDR2 SNEGSKA (reference sequence). Trimming took 6 bases from V and 5 from J, leaving 16 bases between them. CDR3: CSARSNPQETQYF. The CDR3 nucleotides read TGCAGTGCCCGTTCAAACCCCCAGGAGACCCAGTACTTC.

In this sample, this clonotype turned up many times. This chain links TRBV5-1 with TRBJ1-3; D is uncertain. Germline CDR1 SGHRS, CDR2 YFSETQ. This CDR3 region has 11 residues. V dropped 3 bases and J dropped 2 bases, with 0 bases sitting between them. The CDR3 region has the DNA TGCGCCAGCAGCTCTGGAAACACCATATATTTT. Translated, it gives CASSSGNTIYF.

The CDR3 is CASAGGWFQPQHF. The CDR3 DNA reads TGTGCCAGTGCAGGGGGCTGGTTTCAGCCCCAGCATTTT. This rearrangement joins TRBV12-3 or TRBV12-4 to TRBJ1-5; 8 bases are a match to TRBD1. Trimming at V came to 9 bases and at J to 6 bases, leaving 7 bases not matched to a gene. The CDR3 has 13 residues.

V usage is TRBV4-3 and J usage is TRBJ2-7, with D uncertain. Germline CDR1 reads LGHNA; CDR2 reads YSLEER. The CDR3 length is 13 residues. Trimming cost V 3 bases and J 6 bases, with 12 bases left between them. DNA of the CDR3: TGCGCCAGCAGCCATCTTGAAGGTCTCGAGCAGTACTTC. Translating it yields CASSHLEGLEQYF.

This clonotype has more than one count but fewer than ten. V usage is TRBV3-1 and J usage is TRBJ2-2; D remains unclear. V lost 6 bases, J lost 1 base, and 9 bases lay in between. Germline V CDR1 and CDR2: LGHDT, YNNKEL (reference sequence). CDR3 length equals 14 residues. This chain's CDR3 is CASRVRWNTGELFF. For the CDR3, the DNA is TGTGCCAGCAGGGTGCGGTGGAACACCGGGGAGCTGTTTTTT.

This chain joins TRBV28 and TRBJ1-5; tentatively, D is TRBD1 (5 bases). The CDR3 spans 14 residues. V was pared by 5 bases and J by 5 bases, with 13 bases between. CDR1 and CDR2 (germline): MDHEN, SYDVKM. As DNA, the CDR3 is TGTGCCAGCAGTGAGGCAGGGCCCTATCAGCCCCAGCATTTT. It is translated as CASSEAGPYQPQHF.

V and J are TRBV7-2 and TRBJ2-1; D gene unclear. The germline gives CDR1 SGHTA, CDR2 FQGNSA. This CDR3 spans 14 amino acids. The V gene lost 2 bases and the J gene lost 6 bases, with 11 bases spanning the gap. CDR3 loop: CASSLSLNFNEQFF. The CDR3 region has the DNA TGTGCCAGCAGCTTATCACTAAATTTCAATGAGCAGTTCTTC.

The J gene is TRBJ1-2, the V gene TRBV20-1, with TRBD1 matching over 11 bases. Germline CDR1 reads DFQATT; CDR2 reads SNEGSKA (reference sequence). The trim removed 3 bases at V and 5 bases at J, leaving 5 bases unmatched. The CDR3 runs 14 residues. The chain's CDR3 is CSASEGQGGYGYTF. In DNA form, the CDR3 reads TGCAGTGCTAGTGAGGGACAGGGGGGATATGGCTACACCTTC.

In this sample, this clonotype turned up a few times. The chain carries TRBV5-1 and TRBJ1-2; D gene ambiguous. Germline values: CDR1 SGHRS, CDR2 YFSETQ. V was pared by 2 bases and J by 7 bases, with 9 bases between. The CDR3 sequence is 12 residues long. In DNA form, the CDR3 reads TGCGCCAGCAGCTTTGGCGCGGGTGGCTACACCTTC. Translation: CASSFGAGGYTF.

The chain has TRBV20-1 and TRBJ2-1; TRBD2 matches 11 bases. Trimming cost V 4 bases and J 9 bases; bases outside gene matches: 5. In germline, CDR1 is DFQATT, CDR2 SNEGSKA (reference sequence). The CDR3 consists of 13 residues. CDR3 nucleotides: TGCAGTGCTATTAGCGGGGGGGCCGGTGAGCAGTTCTTC. This gives the protein CSAISGGAGEQFF.

The genes are TRBV3-1 and TRBJ2-5, with a tentative D call TRBD2 (7 bases). The CDR3 has 17 amino acids. The V end was cut by 8 bases, the J end by 5 bases, with 27 bases between. Germline CDR1 and CDR2: LGHDT and YNNKEL (reference sequence). The CDR3 reads CASRPFRGGVSDETQYF. CDR3 bases: TGTGCCAGCCGCCCCTTTAGGGGGGGGGTGTCGGATGAGACCCAGTACTTC.

This clonotype appeared a few times. The CDR3 protein is CASKVEVGELFF. As DNA, the CDR3 is TGTGCCAGCAAGGTGGAGGTCGGGGAGCTGTTTTTT. V usage is TRBV7-3 and J usage is TRBJ2-2; maybe TRBD2 (5 bases). Trimming took off 7 bases at V and 7 bases at J, with 10 bases between the two ends. Per germline, CDR1 SGHTA and CDR2 FQGTGA. The CDR3 spans 12 residues.

This sequence joins TRBV7-9 and TRBJ2-3; TRBD2 is a possible D gene (6 bases). The CDR3 is 15 residues long. V lost 9 bases to trimming and J lost 6 bases, with 22 bases between them. CDR1 and CDR2 from the germline V gene are SEHNR and FQNEAQ (reference sequence). Written as DNA, the CDR3 is TGTGCCAGAAGCCTAGCGTTTTCTTTGATGGATACGCAGTATTTT. Translating gives CARSLAFSLMDTQYF.

This clonotype came up a few times. This sequence joins TRBV7-2 and TRBJ1-2; D is perhaps TRBD1 (6 bases). The CDR3 contains 14 residues. V lost 1 base and J lost 7, with 13 bases in between. CDR1 SGHTA and CDR2 FQGNSA come from the germline V gene. The CDR3 region is CASSLGRGSGGYTF. CDR3 DNA: TGTGCCAGCAGCTTAGGCAGGGGTTCTGGTGGCTACACCTTC. The entire variable domain, with the rest obtained from reference TRBV7-2 and TRBJ1-2, is as follows: GAGVSQSPSNKVTEKGKDVELRCDPISGHTALYWYRQSLGQGLEFLIYFQGNSAPDKSGLPSDRFSAERTGGSVSTLTIQRTQQEDSAVYLCASSLGRGSGGYTFGSGTRLTVV.

The J gene is TRBJ2-7, the V gene TRBV11-2, with D tentatively TRBD2 (6 bases). This CDR3 has 14 amino acids. V was shortened by 3 bases and J by 7 bases, with 16 bases between the two germline ends. The germline V gene has CDR1 SGHAT and CDR2 FQNNGV. The CDR3 loop is CASSLLRVGGEQYV. In DNA form, the CDR3 reads TGTGCCAGCAGCTTGCTCCGGGTAGGAGGGGAGCAGTACGTC.

This clonotype was detected many times. The chain couples TRBV5-1 to TRBJ2-3; 11 positions match TRBD2. V lost 1 base to trimming and J lost 4 bases; unmatched junction nucleotides: 11. The CDR3 covers 18 residues. In germline, CDR1 is SGHRS, CDR2 YFSETQ. This CDR3 reads CASSLRASGGLGPDTQYF. The CDR3 bases are TGCGCCAGCAGCTTGAGGGCTAGCGGGGGGCTAGGACCAGATACGCAGTATTTT.

This clonotype has at least ten counts. DNA of the CDR3: TGCAGTGCTTACCCCCCGGGGCTTGCCTACAATGAGCAGTTCTTC. Translated: CSAYPPGLAYNEQFF. This chain links TRBV20-1 with TRBJ2-1; perhaps D is TRBD1 or TRBD2 (5 bases each). Deletions cut 5 bases from V and 2 bases from J, with 16 bases between. The CDR3 loop spans 15 amino acids. The germline V gene has CDR1 DFQATT and CDR2 SNEGSKA (reference sequence).

The gene calls are TRBV7-2 and TRBJ1-1; no reliable D call. The CDR3 is 16 amino acids. The V end lost 2 bases, the J end lost 4 bases, and 17 bases lay between the germline ends. Germline CDR1 SGHTA, CDR2 FQGNSA. The CDR3 nucleotides read TGTGCCAGCAGCTTAAGGTTGTCTGCTCTGAGCACTGAAGCTTTCTTT. Translation gives CASSLRLSALSTEAFF.

V usage is TRBV7-8 and J usage is TRBJ2-2; either TRBD1 or TRBD2 may fit D (5 bases each). Germline lookup yields CDR1 SGHVS and CDR2 FQNEAQ. The CDR3 extends over 16 amino acids. V shed 5 bases and J shed 3 bases, with 16 bases lying between them. CDR3 region: CASSRRNRGDTGELFF. The CDR3 DNA is TGTGCCAGCAGCCGAAGGAACCGAGGGGACACCGGGGAGCTGTTTTTT.

The V call is TRBV7-2, the J call TRBJ2-5, with D possibly being TRBD2 (6 bases). Per germline, CDR1 SGHTA and CDR2 FQGNSA. V was pared by 5 bases and J by 7 bases, with 17 bases between. There are 14 residues in the CDR3. CDR3 coding DNA: TGTGCCAGCAGCCCGGCCGGGGGTTCAGGGACCCAGTACTTC. Its protein product is CASSPAGGSGTQYF.

The CDR3 nucleotides are TGCGCCAGCAGCCAGGACGGCTTTCTGCAGTACTTC. It is translated as CASSQDGFLQYF. The chain carries TRBV4-1 and TRBJ2-7; D unclear. Germline CDR1 MGHRA, CDR2 YSYEKL. CDR3 length: 12 amino acids. V was clipped by 3 bases and J by 9 bases, with 12 bases between them.

This clonotype was recorded a few times. CDR3: CASSLVPGQGLNTEAFF. CDR3 DNA: TGTGCCAGCAGCCTGGTCCCGGGACAGGGCCTGAACACTGAAGCTTTCTTT. This rearrangement joins TRBV3-1 to TRBJ1-1; 9 positions agree with TRBD1. Unmatched junction bases numbered 9, after V lost 4 bases and J lost 0 bases. Per germline, CDR1 LGHDT and CDR2 YNNKEL (reference sequence). CDR3 size: 17 residues.

This clonotype was seen a few times. The chain has TRBV4-2 and TRBJ1-5; D uncertain. V shed 0 bases and J shed 0 bases, with 6 bases lying between them. The germline V gene has CDR1 LGHNA and CDR2 YNFKEQ. CDR3 size: 15 residues. CDR3 sequence reads: CASSQETHSNQPQHF. CDR3 nucleotides: TGTGCCAGCAGCCAAGAGACCCATAGCAATCAGCCCCAGCATTTT.